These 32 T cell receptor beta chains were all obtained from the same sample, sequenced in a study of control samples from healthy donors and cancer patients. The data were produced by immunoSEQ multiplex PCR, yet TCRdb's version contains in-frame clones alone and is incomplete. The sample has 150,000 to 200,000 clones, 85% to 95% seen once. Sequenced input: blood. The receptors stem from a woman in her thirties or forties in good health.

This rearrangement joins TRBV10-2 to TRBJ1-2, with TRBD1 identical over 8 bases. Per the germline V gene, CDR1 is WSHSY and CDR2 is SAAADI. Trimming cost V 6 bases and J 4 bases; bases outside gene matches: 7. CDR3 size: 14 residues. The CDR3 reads CASRADRVGYGYTF. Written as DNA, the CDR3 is TGCGCCAGCAGAGCGGACAGGGTGGGCTATGGCTACACCTTC.

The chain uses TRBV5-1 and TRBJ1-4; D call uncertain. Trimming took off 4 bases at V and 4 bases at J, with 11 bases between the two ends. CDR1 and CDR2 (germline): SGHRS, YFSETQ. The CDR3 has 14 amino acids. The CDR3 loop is CASSPGALNEKLFF. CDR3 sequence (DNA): TGCGCCAGCAGCCCGGGAGCCCTTAATGAAAAACTGTTTTTT.

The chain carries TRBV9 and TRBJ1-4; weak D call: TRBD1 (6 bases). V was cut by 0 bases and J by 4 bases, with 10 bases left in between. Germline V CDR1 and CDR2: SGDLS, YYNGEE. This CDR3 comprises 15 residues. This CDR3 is CASSVEWGHNEKLFF. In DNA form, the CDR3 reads TGTGCCAGCAGCGTAGAATGGGGGCATAATGAAAAACTGTTTTTT. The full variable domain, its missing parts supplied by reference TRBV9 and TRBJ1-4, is DSGVTQTPKHLITATGQRVTLRCSPRSGDLSVYWYQQSLDQGLQFLIQYYNGEERAKGNILERFSAQQFPDLHSELNLSSLELGDSALYFCASSVEWGHNEKLFFGSGTQLSVL.

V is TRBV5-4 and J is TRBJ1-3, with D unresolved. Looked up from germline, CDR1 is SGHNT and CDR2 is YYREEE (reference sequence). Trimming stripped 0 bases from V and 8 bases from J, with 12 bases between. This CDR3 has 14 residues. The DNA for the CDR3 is TGTGCCAGCAGCTTGGGGCTGGACGAGGACACCATATATTTT. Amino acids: CASSLGLDEDTIYF.

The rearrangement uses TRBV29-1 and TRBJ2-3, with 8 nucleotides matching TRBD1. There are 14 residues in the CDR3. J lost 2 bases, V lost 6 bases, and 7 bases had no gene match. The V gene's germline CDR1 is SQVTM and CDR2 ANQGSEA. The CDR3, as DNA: TGCAGCGTCGACAGGGGCCTCAACACAGATACGCAGTATTTT. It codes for CSVDRGLNTDTQYF.

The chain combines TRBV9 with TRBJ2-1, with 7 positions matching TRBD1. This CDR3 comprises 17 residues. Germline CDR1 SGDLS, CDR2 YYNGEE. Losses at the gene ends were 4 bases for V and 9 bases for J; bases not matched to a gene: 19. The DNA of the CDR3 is TGTGCCAGCAGCCCGAGGGGTAGAGGGGGCGCAGGAGCTGAGCAGTTCTTC. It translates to CASSPRGRGGAGAEQFF.

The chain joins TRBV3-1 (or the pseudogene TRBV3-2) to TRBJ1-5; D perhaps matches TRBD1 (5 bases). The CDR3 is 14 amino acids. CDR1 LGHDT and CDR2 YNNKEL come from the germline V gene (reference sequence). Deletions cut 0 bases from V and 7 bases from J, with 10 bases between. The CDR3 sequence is CASSQEWRDQPQHF. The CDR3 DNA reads TGTGCCAGCAGCCAAGAATGGAGGGACCAGCCCCAGCATTTT.

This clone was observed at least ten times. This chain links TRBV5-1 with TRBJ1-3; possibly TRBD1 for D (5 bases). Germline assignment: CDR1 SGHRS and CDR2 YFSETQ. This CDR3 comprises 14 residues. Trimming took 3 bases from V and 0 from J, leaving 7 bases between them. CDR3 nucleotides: TGCGCCAGCAGCTGGGGGACCTCTGGAAACACCATATATTTT. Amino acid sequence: CASSWGTSGNTIYF.

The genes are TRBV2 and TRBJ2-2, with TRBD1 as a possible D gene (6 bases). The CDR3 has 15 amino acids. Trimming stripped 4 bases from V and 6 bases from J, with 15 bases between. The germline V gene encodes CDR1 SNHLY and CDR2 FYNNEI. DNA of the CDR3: TGTGCCAGCAGTGCGGGGACACCCCGGGCCGGGGAGCTGTTTTTT. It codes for CASSAGTPRAGELFF.

The CDR3 sequence: CASSLYPGCTF. The CDR3 DNA reads as TGTGCCAGCAGCTTATACCCGGGTTGCACCTTC. The chain carries TRBV7-2 and TRBJ1-2; D is uncertain. Germline V gene data show CDR1 as SGHTA and CDR2 as FQGNSA. This CDR3 region has 11 residues. The V gene lost 2 bases and the J gene lost 13 bases, with 11 bases spanning the gap.

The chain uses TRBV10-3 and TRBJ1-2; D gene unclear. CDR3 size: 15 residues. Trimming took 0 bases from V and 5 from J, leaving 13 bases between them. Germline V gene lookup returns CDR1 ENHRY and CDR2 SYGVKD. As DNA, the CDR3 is TGTGCCATCAGTGAGTCGCAGACTCTTCGATATGGCTACACCTTC. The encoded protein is CAISESQTLRYGYTF.

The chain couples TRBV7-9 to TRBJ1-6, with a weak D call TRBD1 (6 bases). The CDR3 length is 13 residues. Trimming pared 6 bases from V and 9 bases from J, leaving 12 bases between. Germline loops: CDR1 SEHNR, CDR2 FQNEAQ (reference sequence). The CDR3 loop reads CASRGGLRSPLHF. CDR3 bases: TGTGCCAGCAGGGGGGGCCTTCGTTCACCCCTCCACTTT.

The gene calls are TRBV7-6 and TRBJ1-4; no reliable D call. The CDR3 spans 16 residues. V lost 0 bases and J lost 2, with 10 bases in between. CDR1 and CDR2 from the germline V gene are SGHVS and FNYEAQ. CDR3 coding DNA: TGTGCCAGCAGCTTAGCGAACCTTGGGACTAATGAAAAACTGTTTTTT. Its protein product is CASSLANLGTNEKLFF. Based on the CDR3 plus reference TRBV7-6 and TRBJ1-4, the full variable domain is GAGVSQSPRYKVTKRGQDVALRCDPISGHVSLYWYRQALGQGPEFLTYFNYEAQQDKSGLPNDRFSAERPEGSISTLTIQRTEQRDSAMYRCASSLANLGTNEKLFFGSGTQLSVL.

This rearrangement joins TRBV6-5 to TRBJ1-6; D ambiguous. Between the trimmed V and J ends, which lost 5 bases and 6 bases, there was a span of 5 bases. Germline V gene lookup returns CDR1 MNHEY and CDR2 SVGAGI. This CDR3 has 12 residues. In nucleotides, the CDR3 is TGTGCCAGCAGTAACGGTAATTCACCCCTCCACTTT. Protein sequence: CASSNGNSPLHF.

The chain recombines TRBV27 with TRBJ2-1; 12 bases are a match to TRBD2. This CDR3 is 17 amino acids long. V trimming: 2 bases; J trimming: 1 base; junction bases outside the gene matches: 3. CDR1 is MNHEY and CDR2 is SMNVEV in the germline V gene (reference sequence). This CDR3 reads CASSLRGTSGSYNEQFF. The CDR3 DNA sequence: TGTGCCAGCAGTTTACGCGGGACTAGCGGGTCCTACAATGAGCAGTTCTTC.

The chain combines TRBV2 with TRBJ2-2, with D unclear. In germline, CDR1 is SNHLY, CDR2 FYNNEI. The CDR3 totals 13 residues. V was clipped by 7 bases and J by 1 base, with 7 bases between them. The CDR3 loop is CASILGNTGELFF. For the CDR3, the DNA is TGTGCCAGCATCTTGGGGAACACCGGGGAGCTGTTTTTT.

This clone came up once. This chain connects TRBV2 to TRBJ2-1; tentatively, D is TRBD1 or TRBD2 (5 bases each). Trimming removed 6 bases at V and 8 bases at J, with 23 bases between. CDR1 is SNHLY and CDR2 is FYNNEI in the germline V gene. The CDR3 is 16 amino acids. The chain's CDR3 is CASRPTRGLGFDEQFF. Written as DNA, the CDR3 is TGTGCCAGCAGGCCCACTAGGGGCCTTGGGTTCGATGAGCAGTTCTTC.

Here the CDR3 reads CASGTGDELGQPQHF. CDR3 nucleotides: TGTGCCAGTGGGACAGGGGACGAGCTTGGGCAGCCCCAGCATTTT. V gene TRBV19 combines with J gene TRBJ1-5; 10 bases are a match to TRBD1. This CDR3 comprises 15 residues. V shed 8 bases, J shed 7 bases, and the junction held 11 bases outside the gene matches. Germline CDR1 LNHDA, CDR2 SQIVND (reference sequence).

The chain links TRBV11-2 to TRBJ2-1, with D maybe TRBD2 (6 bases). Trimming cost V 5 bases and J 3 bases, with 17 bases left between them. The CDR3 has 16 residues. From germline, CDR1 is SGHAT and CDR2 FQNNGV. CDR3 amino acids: CASSATPAGNYNEQFF. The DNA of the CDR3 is TGTGCCAGCAGCGCGACTCCGGCGGGGAACTACAATGAGCAGTTCTTC. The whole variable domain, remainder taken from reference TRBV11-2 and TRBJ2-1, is EAGVAQSPRYKIIEKRQSVAFWCNPISGHATLYWYQQILGQGPKLLIQFQNNGVVDDSQLPKDRFSAERLKGVDSTLKIQPAKLEDSAVYLCASSATPAGNYNEQFFGPGTRLTVL.

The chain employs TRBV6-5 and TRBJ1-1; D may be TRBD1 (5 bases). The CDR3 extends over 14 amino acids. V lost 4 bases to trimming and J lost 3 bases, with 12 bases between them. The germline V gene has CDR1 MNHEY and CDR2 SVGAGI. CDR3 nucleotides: TGTGCCAGCAGTTCGCCTCCAGGGTACACTGAAGCTTTCTTT. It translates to CASSSPPGYTEAFF.

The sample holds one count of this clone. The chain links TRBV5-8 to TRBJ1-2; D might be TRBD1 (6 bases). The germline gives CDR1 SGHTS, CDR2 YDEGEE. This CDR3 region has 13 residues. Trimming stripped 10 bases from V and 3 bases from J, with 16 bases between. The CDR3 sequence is CAGTSDSYYGYTF. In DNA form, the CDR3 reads TGTGCCGGAACCTCGGACAGTTACTATGGCTACACCTTC.

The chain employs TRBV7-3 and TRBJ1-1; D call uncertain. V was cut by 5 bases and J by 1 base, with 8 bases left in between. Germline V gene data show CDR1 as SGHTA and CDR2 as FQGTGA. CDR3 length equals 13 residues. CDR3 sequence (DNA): TGTGCCAGCAGCCTGACACCGAACACTGAAGCTTTCTTT. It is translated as CASSLTPNTEAFF.

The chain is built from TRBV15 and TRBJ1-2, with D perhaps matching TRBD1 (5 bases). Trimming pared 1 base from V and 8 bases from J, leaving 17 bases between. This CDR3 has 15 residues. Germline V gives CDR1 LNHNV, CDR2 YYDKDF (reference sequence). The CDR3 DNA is TGTGCCACCAGCAGAGTCCGAGGGGAGTCCTACGGCTACACCTTC. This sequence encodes CATSRVRGESYGYTF.

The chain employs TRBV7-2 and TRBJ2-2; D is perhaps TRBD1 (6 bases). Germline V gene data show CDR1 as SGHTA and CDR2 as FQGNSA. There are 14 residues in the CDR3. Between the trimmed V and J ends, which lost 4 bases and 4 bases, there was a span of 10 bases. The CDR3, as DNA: TGTGCCAGCAGCTCGGGACAAGTCACCGGGGAGCTGTTTTTT. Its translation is CASSSGQVTGELFF.

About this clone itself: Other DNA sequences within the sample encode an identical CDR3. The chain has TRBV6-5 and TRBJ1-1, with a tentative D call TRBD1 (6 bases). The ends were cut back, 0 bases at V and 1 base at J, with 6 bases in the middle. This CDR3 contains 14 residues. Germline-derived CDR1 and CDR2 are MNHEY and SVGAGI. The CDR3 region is CASSYSRGNTEAFF. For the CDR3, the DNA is TGTGCCAGCAGTTACTCCAGGGGGAACACTGAAGCTTTCTTT.

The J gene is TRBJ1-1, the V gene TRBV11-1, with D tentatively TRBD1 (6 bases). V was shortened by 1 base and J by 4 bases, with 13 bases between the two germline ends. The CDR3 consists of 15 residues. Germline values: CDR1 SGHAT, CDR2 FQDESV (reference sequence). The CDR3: CASSLESGAATEAFF. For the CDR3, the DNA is TGTGCCAGCAGCTTAGAGTCGGGGGCGGCCACTGAAGCTTTCTTT.

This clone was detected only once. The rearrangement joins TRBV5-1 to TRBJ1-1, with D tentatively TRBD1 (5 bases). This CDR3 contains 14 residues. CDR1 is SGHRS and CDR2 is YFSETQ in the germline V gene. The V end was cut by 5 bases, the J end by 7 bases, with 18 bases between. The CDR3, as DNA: TGCGCCAGCAGACTAACAGGTTCCACGGGTGAAGCTTTCTTT. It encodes CASRLTGSTGEAFF.

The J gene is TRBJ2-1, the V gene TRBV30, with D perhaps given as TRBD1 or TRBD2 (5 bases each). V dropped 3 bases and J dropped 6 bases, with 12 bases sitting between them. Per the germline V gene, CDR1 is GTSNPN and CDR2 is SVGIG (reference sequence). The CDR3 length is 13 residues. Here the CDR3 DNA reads TGTGCCTGGAGACTGGGACCCGCCAATGAGCAGTTCTTC. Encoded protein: CAWRLGPANEQFF.

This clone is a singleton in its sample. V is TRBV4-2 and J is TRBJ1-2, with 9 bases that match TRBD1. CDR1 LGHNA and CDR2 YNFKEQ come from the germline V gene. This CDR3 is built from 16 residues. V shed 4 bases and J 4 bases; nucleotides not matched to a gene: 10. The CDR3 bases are TGTGCCAGCAGCCTAATGCCGGACAGGGGAGGCTATGGCTACACCTTC. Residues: CASSLMPDRGGYGYTF.

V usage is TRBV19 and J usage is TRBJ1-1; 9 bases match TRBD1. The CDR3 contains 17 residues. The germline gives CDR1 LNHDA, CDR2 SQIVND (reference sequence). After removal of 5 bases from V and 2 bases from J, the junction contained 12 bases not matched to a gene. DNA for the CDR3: TGTGCCAGTAGTGCCAGGGGGGCGGGACAGGGAAACACTGAAGCTTTCTTT. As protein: CASSARGAGQGNTEAFF.

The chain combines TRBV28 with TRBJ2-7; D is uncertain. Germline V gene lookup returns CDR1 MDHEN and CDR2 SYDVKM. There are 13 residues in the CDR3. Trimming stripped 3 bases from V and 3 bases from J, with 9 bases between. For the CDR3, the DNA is TGTGCCAGCAGTTTGCAGACGCTCTACGAGCAGTACTTC. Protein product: CASSLQTLYEQYF.

CDR3 sequence (DNA): TGTGCCAGCAGTTACTCGGCTCAGGGAGGGTGGAAGACCCAGTACTTC. It is translated as CASSYSAQGGWKTQYF. The V gene is TRBV6-5, the J gene TRBJ2-5; 7 bases map to TRBD2. The J segment lost 6 bases and the V segment lost 0 bases, leaving 10 bases of the junction unmatched. This CDR3 region has 16 residues. Looked up from germline, CDR1 is MNHEY and CDR2 is SVGAGI.